The 18 T cell receptor beta chains below all came from one sample that was sequenced in a study of Graves' ophthalmopathy and Graves' hyperthyroidism (dated by TCRdb to 2016 to 2018). The instrument was an Illumina HiSeq 2000. TCR beta CDR3 regions were amplified from RNA transcripts for repertoire sequencing. The first round of RT-PCR was done with HTBI primers and the Qiagen OneStep RT-PCR kit, and was followed by a second round of multiplex PCR, then size selection and purification. The raw public data were reprocessed by TCRdb itself: fastp quality trimming at Q25, MiXCR clonotype calling, in-frame beta chains only. Merged by CDR3 protein, the rows form single entries marked with the most common genes and DNA. Across this sample there are about 740,000 distinct CDR3 sequences, with roughly 40% seen only once. The ten most abundant clones make up 35% to 55% of the sample. The sample taken for sequencing was peripheral blood. Source of these receptors: an adult man with Graves' ophthalmopathy.

This clonotype has a single count. A single base separates this from a much larger clone, so it may be a read error. The chain carries TRBV10-3 and TRBJ1-2, with unresolved D. CDR3 length equals 13 residues. CDR1 is ENHRY, CDR2 SYGVKD, per germline. CDR3 sequence reads: CASALQTNCGYTF. Written as DNA, the CDR3 is TGTGCCAGCGCCCTTCAAACTAACTGTGGCTACACCTTC.

This clonotype was seen only a few times. The chain carries TRBV12-3 or TRBV12-4 and TRBJ1-1; possibly TRBD1 for D (5 bases). The V end was cut by 5 bases, the J end by 5 bases, with 15 bases between. The length of the CDR3 is 14 residues. The CDR3 nucleotides read TGTGCCAGCAGTCCCCCACCGGGGGGTACTGAAGCTTTCTTT. It codes for CASSPPPGGTEAFF.

The chain uses TRBV20-1 and TRBJ1-1; 7 bases match TRBD1. Germline loops: CDR1 DFQATT, CDR2 SNEGSKA (reference sequence). The CDR3 sequence is 14 residues long. V gave up 3 bases and J gave up 4 bases; unmatched junction bases: 8. CDR3 in DNA: TGCAGTGCTAGCTTATCAGGGGGGGCCACTGAAGCTTTCTTT. Translated: CSASLSGGATEAFF.

This chain connects TRBV19 to TRBJ2-5; the D gene is possibly TRBD1 (6 bases). CDR3 length: 15 residues. The V gene lost 3 bases and the J gene lost 5 bases, with 16 bases spanning the gap. The V gene's germline CDR1 is LNHDA and CDR2 SQIVND (reference sequence). This chain's CDR3 is CASSISYRQGETQYF. As DNA, the CDR3 is TGTGCCAGTAGTATTTCTTATCGGCAGGGGGAGACCCAGTACTTC.

This clonotype was recorded many times. This chain joins TRBV6-5 and TRBJ1-4, with D uncertain. Germline CDR1 and CDR2: MNHEY and SVGAGI. The CDR3 is 13 residues long. V lost 2 bases to trimming and J lost 12 bases, with 13 bases between them. The DNA for the CDR3 is TGTGCCAGCAGTTACAGGCGAGGCGCGGAACTGTTTTTT. Translated: CASSYRRGAELFF.

This clonotype was recorded many times. This rearrangement joins TRBV9 to TRBJ2-7; 10 bases match TRBD2. CDR3 length equals 15 residues. V gave up 4 bases and J gave up 2 bases; unmatched junction bases: 6. CDR1 and CDR2 (germline): SGDLS, YYNGEE. CDR3 sequence (DNA): TGTGCCAGCAGCCCTAGCGGGAGTACGACCTACGAGCAGTACTTC. It yields the protein CASSPSGSTTYEQYF.

This clonotype was observed a handful of times. The chain employs TRBV6-5 and TRBJ1-1; D might be TRBD1 (6 bases). Germline V gene lookup returns CDR1 MNHEY and CDR2 SVGAGI. The V end was cut by 8 bases, the J end by 6 bases, with 13 bases between. This CDR3 region has 12 residues. Written as DNA, the CDR3 is TGTGCCAGCTCGTCGGGGGCCTCTGAAGCTTTCTTT. This gives the protein CASSSGASEAFF.

The rearrangement links TRBV20-1 to TRBJ2-7, with 8 bases aligning to TRBD1. Losses at the gene ends were 3 bases for V and 0 bases for J; bases not matched to a gene: 4. There are 14 residues in the CDR3. Germline V lookup: CDR1 DFQATT, CDR2 SNEGSKA (reference sequence). The CDR3: CSARKQGGSYEQYF. The CDR3 bases are TGCAGTGCTAGGAAACAGGGGGGCTCCTACGAGCAGTACTTC.

This clonotype was found a few times. The junction departs from germline at one end; a sequencing error may be responsible. The CDR3 DNA follows: TGCGCCAGCAGCCAAGGGTCAGGGGCGCAGGCCTACTATGGCTACACCTTC. Its translation: CASSQGSGAQAYYGYTF. This chain uses TRBV9 with TRBJ1-2; D perhaps matches TRBD1 (6 bases). The CDR3 has 17 amino acids. The germline gives CDR1 SGDLS, CDR2 YYNGEE.

This clonotype was seen a few times. Sequence at one end of the junction differs from germline and may be a read error. The chain joins TRBV7-3 to TRBJ1-6; 7 nucleotides align to TRBD1. The CDR3 runs to 16 residues. CDR1 SGHTA and CDR2 FQGTGA come from the germline V gene. The CDR3 DNA sequence: TGCGCCAGCAGCCAATACCCGGGACAGTCTTATTCACCCCTCCACTTT. Encoded protein: CASSQYPGQSYSPLHF.

This clonotype occurred a few times. V usage is TRBV19 and J usage is TRBJ2-7, with D tentatively TRBD2 (6 bases). Germline values: CDR1 LNHDA, CDR2 SQIVND (reference sequence). The length of the CDR3 is 13 residues. Trimming removed 3 bases from V and 5 bases from J, with 11 bases in between. The CDR3 reads CASSMRLVNEQYF. CDR3 sequence (DNA): TGTGCCAGTAGTATGCGACTAGTCAACGAGCAGTACTTC.

This chain joins TRBV11-2 and TRBJ1-1; no clear D. This CDR3 is built from 15 residues. Between the trimmed V and J ends, which lost 6 bases and 1 base, there was a span of 15 bases. Germline CDR1 is SGHAT and CDR2 is FQNNGV. CDR3 sequence reads: CASSSYSPQNTEAFF. The DNA of the CDR3 is TGTGCCAGCAGTTCATACTCCCCACAGAACACTGAAGCTTTCTTT.

V gene TRBV11-2 combines with J gene TRBJ2-5; 10 bases are a match to TRBD1. The CDR3 consists of 15 residues. With V trimmed by 5 bases and J by 2 bases, 5 bases remained unmatched. The germline V gene has CDR1 SGHAT and CDR2 FQNNGV. The CDR3 DNA sequence: TGTGCCAGCAGCACCCGACAGGGGGCTCAAGAGACCCAGTACTTC. This codes for CASSTRQGAQETQYF.

The V gene is TRBV6-4, the J gene TRBJ1-3; D is unclear. Germline V gene data show CDR1 as MRHNA and CDR2 as SNTAGT. The CDR3 totals 14 residues. V was shortened by 2 bases and J by 0 bases, with 5 bases between the two germline ends. CDR3 amino acids: CASSDLRSGNTIYF. CDR3 DNA sequence: TGTGCCAGCAGTGACCTTCGCTCTGGAAACACCATATATTTT.

V and J are TRBV19 and TRBJ2-2; 13 bases are a match to TRBD2. Germline CDR1 is LNHDA and CDR2 is SQIVND (reference sequence). This CDR3 region has 15 residues. V gave up 11 bases and J gave up 2 bases; unmatched junction bases: 5. The CDR3 DNA reads TGTGCCGGGCGGACTAGCGGGAGAAACACCGGGGAGCTGTTTTTT. Its protein is CAGRTSGRNTGELFF.

The chain employs TRBV7-9 and TRBJ1-1; D remains unclear. V lost 7 bases and J lost 3, with 12 bases in between. CDR3 size: 13 residues. CDR1 is SEHNR and CDR2 is FQNEAQ in the germline V gene (reference sequence). CDR3 bases: TGTGCCAGCAATCGGGTCTTGGACACTGAAGCTTTCTTT. This translates into CASNRVLDTEAFF.

This clonotype was seen only a few times. V gene TRBV20-1 combines with J gene TRBJ1-1, with D possibly being TRBD1 (5 bases). Germline CDR1 DFQATT, CDR2 SNEGSKA (reference sequence). This CDR3 region has 14 residues. Trimming left V 6 bases short and J 0 bases short, with 14 bases between. CDR3 bases: TGCAGTGCAACTGGGGCTAGCCTGAACACTGAAGCTTTCTTT. Protein product: CSATGASLNTEAFF.

This clonotype was counted many times. The chain is built from TRBV29-1 and TRBJ2-7, with 10 nucleotides matching TRBD1. J was trimmed by 5 bases and V by 5 bases; bases with no gene match: 9. CDR1 and CDR2 from the germline V gene are SQVTM and ANQGSEA. This CDR3 has 14 amino acids. Here the CDR3 reads CSVKGTGAVNEQYF. CDR3 DNA sequence: TGCAGCGTTAAGGGGACAGGGGCGGTGAACGAGCAGTACTTC.